This T cell receptor (beta chain) originates from a study of Ad26.COV2.S vaccination and SARS-CoV-2 variants. Treatment denoted: 15 to 20 received Ad26.COV2.S at low or high dose, single or two shots; 5 received placebo; per-sample allocation not given. Material that was analyzed had been drawn on day 63 after the first vaccine or placebo injection. Some clones are missing from TCRdb's copy, which holds only in-frame ones; the method was immunoSEQ multiplex PCR. The sample gives some 270,000 clones, approximately 90% of which show up once; roughly 3% is in the top ten. The germline gives CDR1 MNHNS, CDR2 SASEGT. The CDR3 runs to 16 residues. The V and J ends lost 4 bases and 4 bases respectively, with 17 bases between them.

This sequence was found in a person aged 18 to 59 who received the Ad26.COV2.S COVID-19 vaccine or a placebo. J is TRBJ2-1 and V is TRBV6-1, with a weak D call TRBD2 (5 bases). Sequenced here: peripheral blood, sampled in a trial of Ad26.COV2.S vaccine versus placebo. CDR3 sequence: CASSAPSPDTYNEQFF. The CDR3, as DNA: TGTGCCAGCAGTGCGCCTAGCCCAGATACTTACAATGAGCAGTTCTTC.